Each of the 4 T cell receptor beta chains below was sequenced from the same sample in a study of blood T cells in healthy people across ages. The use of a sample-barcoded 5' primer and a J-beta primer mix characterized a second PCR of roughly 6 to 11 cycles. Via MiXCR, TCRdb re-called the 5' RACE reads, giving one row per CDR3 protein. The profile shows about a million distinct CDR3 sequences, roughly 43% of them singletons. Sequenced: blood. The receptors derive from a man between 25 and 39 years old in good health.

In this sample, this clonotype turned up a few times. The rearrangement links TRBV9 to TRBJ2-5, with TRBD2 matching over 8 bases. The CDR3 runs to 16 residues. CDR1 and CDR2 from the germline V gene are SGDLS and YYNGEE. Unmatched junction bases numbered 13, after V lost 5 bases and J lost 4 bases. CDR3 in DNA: TGTGCCAGCAGTGGAAGGGCGGGGGGCCCGGGAGAGACCCAGTACTTC. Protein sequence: CASSGRAGGPGETQYF.

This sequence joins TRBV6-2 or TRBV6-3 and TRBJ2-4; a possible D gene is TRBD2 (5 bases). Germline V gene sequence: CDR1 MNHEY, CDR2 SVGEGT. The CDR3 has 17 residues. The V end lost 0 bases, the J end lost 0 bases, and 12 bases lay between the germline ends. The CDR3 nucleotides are TGTGCCAGCAGTTACTCGGAGGAACGGGTAGCCAAAAACATTCAGTACTTC. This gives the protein CASSYSEERVAKNIQYF.

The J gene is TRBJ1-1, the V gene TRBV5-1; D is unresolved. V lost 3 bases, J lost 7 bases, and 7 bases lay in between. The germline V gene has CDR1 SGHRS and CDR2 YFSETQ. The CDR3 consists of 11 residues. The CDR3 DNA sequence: TGCGCCAGCAGCTCGTGGGATGAAGCTTTCTTT. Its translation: CASSSWDEAFF.

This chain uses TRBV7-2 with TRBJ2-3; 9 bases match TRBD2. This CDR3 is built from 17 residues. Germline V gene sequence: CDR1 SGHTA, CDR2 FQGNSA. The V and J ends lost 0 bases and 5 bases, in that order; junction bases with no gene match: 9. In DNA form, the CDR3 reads TGTGCCAGCAGCTTAGCGGCGGCTAGCGGGGCGGGAGATACGCAGTATTTT. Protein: CASSLAAASGAGDTQYF.